This T cell receptor (beta chain) was found in a study of T cell changes during pregnancy in multiple sclerosis. The repertoire was sequenced with immunoSEQ multiplex PCR; TCRdb's copy has only in-frame clones and lacks some. Of some 38,000 clones listed, around 91% are singletons. In germline, CDR1 is MDHEN, CDR2 SYDVKM. This CDR3 is 13 amino acids long. V was trimmed by 7 bases and J by 4 bases, leaving 13 bases between them. This rearrangement joins TRBV28 to TRBJ1-2; D gene unclear. Sequences were derived from CD4+ T cells from peripheral blood mononuclear cells, sampled in the second trimester of pregnancy. The receptor comes from a female donor in good health, enrolled as a control in a pregnancy study. The CDR3 bases are TGTGCCAGCACCCTGACATCTTCCTATGGCTACACCTTC. Its translation is CASTLTSSYGYTF.